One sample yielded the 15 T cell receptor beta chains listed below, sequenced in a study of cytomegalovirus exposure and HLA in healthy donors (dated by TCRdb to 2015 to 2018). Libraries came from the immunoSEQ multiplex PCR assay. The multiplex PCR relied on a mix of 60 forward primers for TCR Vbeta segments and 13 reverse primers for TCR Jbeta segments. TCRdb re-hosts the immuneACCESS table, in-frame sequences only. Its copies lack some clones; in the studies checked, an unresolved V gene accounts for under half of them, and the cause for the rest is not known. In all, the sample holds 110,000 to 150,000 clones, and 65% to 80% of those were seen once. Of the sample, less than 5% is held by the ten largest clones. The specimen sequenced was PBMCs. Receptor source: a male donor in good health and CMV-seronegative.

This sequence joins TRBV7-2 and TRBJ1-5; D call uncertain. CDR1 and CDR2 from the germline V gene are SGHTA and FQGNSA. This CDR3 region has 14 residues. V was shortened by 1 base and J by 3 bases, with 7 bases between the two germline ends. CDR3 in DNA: TGTGCCAGCAGCTTAGGAGGGTACAATCAGCCCCAGCATTTT. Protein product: CASSLGGYNQPQHF.

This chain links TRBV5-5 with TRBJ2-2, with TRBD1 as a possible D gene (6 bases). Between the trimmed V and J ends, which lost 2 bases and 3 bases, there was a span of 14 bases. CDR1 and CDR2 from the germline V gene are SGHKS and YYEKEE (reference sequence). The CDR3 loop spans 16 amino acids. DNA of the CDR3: TGTGCCAGCAGCTTTGAAGGACAGTTATACACCGGGGAGCTGTTTTTT. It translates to CASSFEGQLYTGELFF. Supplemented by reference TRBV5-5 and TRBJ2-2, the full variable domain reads DAGVTQSPTHLIKTRGQQVTLRCSPISGHKSVSWYQQVLGQGPQFIFQYYEKEERGRGNFPDRFSARQFPNYSSELNVNALLLGDSALYLCASSFEGQLYTGELFFGEGSRLTVL.

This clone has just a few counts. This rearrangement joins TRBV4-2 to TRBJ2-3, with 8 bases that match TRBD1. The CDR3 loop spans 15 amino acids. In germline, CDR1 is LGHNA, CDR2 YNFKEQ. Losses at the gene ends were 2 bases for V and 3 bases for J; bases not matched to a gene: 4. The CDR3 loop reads CASSQSRGRTDTQYF. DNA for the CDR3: TGTGCCAGCAGCCAAAGCAGGGGGCGAACAGATACGCAGTATTTT.

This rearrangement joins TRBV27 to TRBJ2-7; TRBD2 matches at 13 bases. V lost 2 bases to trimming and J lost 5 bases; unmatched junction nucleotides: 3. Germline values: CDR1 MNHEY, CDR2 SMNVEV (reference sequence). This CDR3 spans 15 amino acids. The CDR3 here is CASSLGTSGVDEQYF. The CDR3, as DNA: TGTGCCAGCAGTTTAGGGACTAGCGGGGTCGACGAGCAGTACTTC.

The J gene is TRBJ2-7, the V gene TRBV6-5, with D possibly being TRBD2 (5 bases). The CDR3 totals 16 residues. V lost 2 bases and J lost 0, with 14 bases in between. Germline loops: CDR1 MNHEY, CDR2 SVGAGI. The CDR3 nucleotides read TGTGCCAGCAGTTACGGGTCGGTTGGGAGCTCCTACGAGCAGTACTTC. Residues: CASSYGSVGSSYEQYF.

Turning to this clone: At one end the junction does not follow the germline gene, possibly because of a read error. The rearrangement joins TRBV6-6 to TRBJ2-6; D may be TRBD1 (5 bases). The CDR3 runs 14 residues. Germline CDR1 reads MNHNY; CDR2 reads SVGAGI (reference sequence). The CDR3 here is CASELPSGANGLTF. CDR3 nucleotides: TGTGCCAGTGAACTTCCCTCTGGGGCCAACGGCCTGACTTTC.

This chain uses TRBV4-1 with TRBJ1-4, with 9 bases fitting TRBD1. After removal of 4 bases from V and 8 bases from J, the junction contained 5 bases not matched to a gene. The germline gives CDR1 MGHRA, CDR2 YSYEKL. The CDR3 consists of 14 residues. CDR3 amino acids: CASSPPGQGEKLFF. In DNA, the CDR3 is TGCGCCAGCAGCCCGCCCGGACAGGGGGAAAAACTGTTTTTT.

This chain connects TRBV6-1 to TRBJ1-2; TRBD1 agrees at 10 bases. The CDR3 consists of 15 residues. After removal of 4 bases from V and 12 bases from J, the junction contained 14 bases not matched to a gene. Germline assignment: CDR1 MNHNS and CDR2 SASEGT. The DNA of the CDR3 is TGTGCCAGCAGTGGGCGACAGGGGGCCCCTATAACGAACACCTTC. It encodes CASSGRQGAPITNTF.

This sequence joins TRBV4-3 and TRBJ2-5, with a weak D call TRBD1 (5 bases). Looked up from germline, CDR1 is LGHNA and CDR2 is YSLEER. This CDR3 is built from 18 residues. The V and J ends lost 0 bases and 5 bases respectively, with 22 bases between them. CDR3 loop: CASSQDSIMQGIGETQYF. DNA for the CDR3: TGCGCCAGCAGCCAAGACAGTATCATGCAGGGTATAGGGGAGACCCAGTACTTC.

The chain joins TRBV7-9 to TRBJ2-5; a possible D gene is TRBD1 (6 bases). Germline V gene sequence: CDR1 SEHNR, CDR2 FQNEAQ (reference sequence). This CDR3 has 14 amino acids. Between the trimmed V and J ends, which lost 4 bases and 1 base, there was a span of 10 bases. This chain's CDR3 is CASSSDRFQETQYF. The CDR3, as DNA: TGTGCCAGCAGCTCGGACAGATTCCAAGAGACCCAGTACTTC.

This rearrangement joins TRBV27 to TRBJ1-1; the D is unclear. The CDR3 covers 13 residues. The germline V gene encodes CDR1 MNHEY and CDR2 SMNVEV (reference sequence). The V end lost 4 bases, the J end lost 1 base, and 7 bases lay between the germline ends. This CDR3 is CASSYSGNTEAFF. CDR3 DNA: TGTGCCAGCAGTTATTCCGGGAACACTGAAGCTTTCTTT.

DNA of the CDR3: TGTGCCAGCAGCTCAACAGGGACGAACAATGAGCAGTTCTTC. It codes for CASSSTGTNNEQFF. V gene TRBV6-6 combines with J gene TRBJ2-1, with a possible D match to TRBD1 (6 bases). CDR1 MNHNY and CDR2 SVGAGI come from the germline V gene (reference sequence). V lost 6 bases to trimming and J lost 5 bases, with 14 bases between them. The CDR3 loop spans 14 amino acids.

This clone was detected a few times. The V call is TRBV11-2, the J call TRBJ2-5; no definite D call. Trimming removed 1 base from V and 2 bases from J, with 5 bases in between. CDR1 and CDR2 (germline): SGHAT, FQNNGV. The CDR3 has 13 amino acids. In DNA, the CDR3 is TGTGCCAGCAGCTTAGCCCTTCAAGAGACCCAGTACTTC. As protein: CASSLALQETQYF. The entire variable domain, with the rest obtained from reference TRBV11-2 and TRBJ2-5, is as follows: EAGVAQSPRYKIIEKRQSVAFWCNPISGHATLYWYQQILGQGPKLLIQFQNNGVVDDSQLPKDRFSAERLKGVDSTLKIQPAKLEDSAVYLCASSLALQETQYFGPGTRLLVL.

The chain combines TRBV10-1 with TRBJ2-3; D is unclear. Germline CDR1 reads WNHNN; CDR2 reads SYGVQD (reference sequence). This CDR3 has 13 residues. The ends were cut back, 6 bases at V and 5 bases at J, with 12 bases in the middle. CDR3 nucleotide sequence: TGCGCCAGCAGCCTTGAGTTTGGAGATACGCAGTATTTT. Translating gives CASSLEFGDTQYF.

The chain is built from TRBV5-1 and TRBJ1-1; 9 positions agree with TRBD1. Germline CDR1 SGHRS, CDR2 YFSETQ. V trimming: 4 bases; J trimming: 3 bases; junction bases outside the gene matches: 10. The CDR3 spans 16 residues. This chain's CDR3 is CASSPGGGQGHTEAFF. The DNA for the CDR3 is TGCGCCAGCAGCCCGGGGGGGGGACAGGGCCACACTGAAGCTTTCTTT.